Listed below are T cell receptor beta chains from one sample, sequenced in a study of T cell clones after liver transplantation. This table comes from immunoSEQ multiplex PCR, and its TCRdb copy is limited to in-frame clones, with some not included. This sample has around 76,000 clones, with about 80% found just once. Source: CD4+ T cells from blood, taken 12 months after liver transplant. The origin of the receptors is a human patient who received a liver transplant. Some T cells may trace back to the graft donor. CDR3s include the opening cysteine and the closing phenylalanine or tryptophan. Each record gives: D gene, clone size, J gene, V gene, CDR3 protein, CDR3 DNA. D genes are given only for firm matches. Clone size appears in some rows only: once, few, many, or a class for an expanded clone.

D: TRBD1
size: .
J: TRBJ2-5
V: TRBV5-1
CDR3: CASSLQGEETQYF
DNA: TGCGCCAGCAGCCTCCAGGGGGAAGAGACCCAGTACTTC

D: .
size: .
J: TRBJ2-7
V: TRBV6-5
CDR3: CASLGTTDSYEQYF
DNA: TGTGCCTCCCTCGGGACAACCGACTCCTACGAGCAGTACTTC

D: .
size: .
J: TRBJ1-2
V: TRBV7-9
CDR3: CASGIMGRVHGYTF
DNA: TGTGCCAGCGGGATTATGGGCAGGGTCCATGGCTACACCTTC

D: .
size: .
J: TRBJ2-1
V: TRBV7-2
CDR3: CASSLDRSVACFF
DNA: TGTGCCAGCAGCTTAGACCGTAGTGTAGCGTGTTTCTTC

D: TRBD1
size: .
J: TRBJ2-2
V: TRBV18
CDR3: CASPTSGTGIGELFF
DNA: TGTGCCAGCCCTACTTCAGGGACAGGGATCGGGGAGCTGTTTTTT

D: TRBD1
size: .
J: TRBJ2-3
V: TRBV7-2
CDR3: CASSFGGQGTDTQYF
DNA: TGTGCCAGCAGCTTTGGGGGACAGGGCACAGATACGCAGTATTTT

D: TRBD1
size: .
J: TRBJ2-1
V: TRBV28
CDR3: CASRIDRGSVGRNEQFF
DNA: TGTGCCAGCAGGATAGACAGGGGCTCAGTGGGTCGGAATGAGCAGTTCTTC

D: .
size: .
J: TRBJ2-7
V: TRBV28
CDR3: CASSSRRRERYEQYF
DNA: TGTGCCAGCAGCTCCCGGCGTAGGGAGAGGTACGAGCAGTACTTC

D: .
size: .
J: TRBJ1-2
V: TRBV27
CDR3: CASSMNREGSYTF
DNA: TGTGCCAGCAGTATGAACAGGGAGGGGAGCTACACCTTC

D: .
size: .
J: TRBJ1-5
V: TRBV30
CDR3: CAWSPPSGSFQPQHF
DNA: TGTGCCTGGAGTCCTCCGTCGGGGTCTTTTCAGCCCCAGCATTTT

D: .
size: .
J: TRBJ2-1
V: TRBV18
CDR3: CASSQSEVWGNEQFF
DNA: TGTGCCAGCTCGCAGTCAGAGGTCTGGGGAAATGAGCAGTTCTTC

D: .
size: few
J: TRBJ1-5
V: TRBV6-1
CDR3: CASSPLAGANQPQHF
DNA: TGTGCCAGCAGTCCCCTCGCGGGAGCCAATCAGCCCCAGCATTTT

D: TRBD1
size: .
J: TRBJ1-5
V: TRBV6-1
CDR3: CASSDGTAPLARQPQHF
DNA: TGTGCCAGCAGTGACGGGACAGCTCCCCTGGCAAGGCAGCCCCAGCATTTT

D: .
size: .
J: TRBJ1-1
V: TRBV2
CDR3: CASSEAWDTEAFF
DNA: TGTGCCAGCAGTGAAGCTTGGGACACTGAAGCTTTCTTT

D: .
size: .
J: TRBJ1-1
V: TRBV19
CDR3: CASREGGTMNTEAFF
DNA: TGTGCCAGTAGGGAAGGGGGAACCATGAACACTGAAGCTTTCTTT

D: .
size: .
J: TRBJ1-3
V: TRBV7-9
CDR3: CASSFNGNTIYF
DNA: TGTGCCAGCAGCTTTAACGGAAACACCATATATTTT

D: .
size: .
J: TRBJ2-3
V: TRBV7-9
CDR3: CASSHRLGGTDTQYF
DNA: TGTGCCAGCAGTCATAGATTAGGGGGCACAGATACGCAGTATTTT

D: .
size: .
J: TRBJ1-2
V: TRBV4-3
CDR3: CASSQDGRVNYGYTF
DNA: TGCGCCAGCAGCCAAGATGGCAGGGTAAACTATGGCTACACCTTC

D: .
size: .
J: TRBJ1-2
V: TRBV5-1
CDR3: CASSFGGSTDGYTF
DNA: TGCGCCAGCAGCTTCGGTGGCAGTACGGATGGCTACACCTTC

D: TRBD1
size: .
J: TRBJ1-1
V: TRBV5-8
CDR3: CASRLRGRGTEAFF
DNA: TGTGCCAGCAGGTTGAGGGGGCGCGGAACTGAAGCTTTCTTT

D: .
size: .
J: TRBJ1-2
V: TRBV7-8
CDR3: CASSLRDTRDYGYTF
DNA: TGTGCCAGCAGCTTACGGGACACTCGGGACTATGGCTACACCTTC

D: .
size: .
J: TRBJ1-1
V: TRBV5-4
CDR3: CASSSRAHLNTEAFF
DNA: TGTGCCAGCAGCTCGAGGGCACACCTGAACACTGAAGCTTTCTTT

D: TRBD2
size: .
J: TRBJ2-7
V: TRBV5-1
CDR3: CASSLAAGGRSSYEQYF
DNA: TGCGCCAGCAGCTTGGCCGCGGGGGGCCGAAGCTCCTACGAGCAGTACTTC

D: .
size: .
J: TRBJ1-1
V: TRBV11-2
CDR3: CASLGGDGVDTEAFF
DNA: TGTGCCAGCTTAGGAGGGGACGGCGTGGACACTGAAGCTTTCTTT

D: .
size: .
J: TRBJ2-1
V: TRBV5-1
CDR3: CASSLGTGEREQFF
DNA: TGCGCCAGCAGCCTTGGGACCGGGGAAAGGGAGCAGTTCTTC

D: TRBD1
size: .
J: TRBJ1-1
V: TRBV19
CDR3: CASSTQGGFKTEAFF
DNA: TGTGCCAGTAGTACACAGGGGGGGTTTAAAACTGAAGCTTTCTTT

D: TRBD1
size: .
J: TRBJ2-2
V: TRBV6-1
CDR3: CASSRDRGSTGELFF
DNA: TGTGCCAGCAGTCGGGACAGGGGGAGCACCGGGGAGCTGTTTTTT

D: .
size: once
J: TRBJ1-1
V: TRBV14
CDR3: CASSHRGPTEAFF
DNA: TGTGCCAGCAGCCATAGGGGTCCCACTGAAGCTTTCTTT

D: TRBD2
size: .
J: TRBJ2-7
V: TRBV5-1
CDR3: CASSLTPTSGRSYEQYF
DNA: TGCGCCAGCAGCTTGACCCCGACTAGCGGGAGATCCTACGAGCAGTACTTC